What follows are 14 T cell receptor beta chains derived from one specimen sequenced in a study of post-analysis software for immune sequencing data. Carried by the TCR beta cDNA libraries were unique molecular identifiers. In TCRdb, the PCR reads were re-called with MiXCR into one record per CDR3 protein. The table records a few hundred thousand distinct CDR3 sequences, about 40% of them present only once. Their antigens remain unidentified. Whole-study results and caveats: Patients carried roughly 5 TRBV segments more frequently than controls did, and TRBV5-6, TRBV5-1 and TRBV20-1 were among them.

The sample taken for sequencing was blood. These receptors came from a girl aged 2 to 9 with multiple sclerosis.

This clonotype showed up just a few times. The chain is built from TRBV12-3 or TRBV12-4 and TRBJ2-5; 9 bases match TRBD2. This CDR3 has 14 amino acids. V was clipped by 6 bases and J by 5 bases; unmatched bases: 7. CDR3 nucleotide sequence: TGTGCCAGCAGCCCTAGCGGGACGGAGGAGACCCAGTACTTC. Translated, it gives CASSPSGTEETQYF.

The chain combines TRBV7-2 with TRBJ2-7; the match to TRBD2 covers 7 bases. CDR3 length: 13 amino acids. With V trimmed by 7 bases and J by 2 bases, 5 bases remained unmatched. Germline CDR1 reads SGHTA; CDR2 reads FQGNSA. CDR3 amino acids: CASNGGLTYEQYF. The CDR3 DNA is TGTGCCAGCAACGGGGGGTTGACCTACGAGCAGTACTTC.

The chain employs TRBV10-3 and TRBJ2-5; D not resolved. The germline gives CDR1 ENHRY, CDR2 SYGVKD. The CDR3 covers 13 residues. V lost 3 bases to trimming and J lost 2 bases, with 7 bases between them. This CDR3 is CAISDWKQETQYF. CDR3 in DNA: TGTGCCATCAGTGACTGGAAACAAGAGACCCAGTACTTC.

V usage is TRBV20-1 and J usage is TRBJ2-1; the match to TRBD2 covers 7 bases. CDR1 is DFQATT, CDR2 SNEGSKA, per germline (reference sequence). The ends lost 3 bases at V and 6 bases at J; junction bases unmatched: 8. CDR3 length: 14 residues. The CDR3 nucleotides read TGCAGTGCTAGGTGGGCGGGAGTGCGCAATGAGCAGTTCTTC. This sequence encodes CSARWAGVRNEQFF.

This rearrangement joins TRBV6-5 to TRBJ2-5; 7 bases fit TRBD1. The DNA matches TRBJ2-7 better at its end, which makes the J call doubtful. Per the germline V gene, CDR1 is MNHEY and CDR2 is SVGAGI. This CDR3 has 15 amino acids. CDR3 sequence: CASSLEGAHPIEQYF. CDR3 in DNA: TGTGCCAGCAGTCTCGAGGGGGCCCATCCGATCGAGCAGTACTTC.

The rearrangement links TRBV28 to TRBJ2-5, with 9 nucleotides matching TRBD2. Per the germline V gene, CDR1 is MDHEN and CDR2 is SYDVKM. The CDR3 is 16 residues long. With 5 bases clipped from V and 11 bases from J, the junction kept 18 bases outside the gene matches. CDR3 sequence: CASSPLAGAVGYEQYF. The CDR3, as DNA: TGTGCCAGCAGTCCCTTAGCGGGAGCCGTTGGCTATGAGCAGTACTTC. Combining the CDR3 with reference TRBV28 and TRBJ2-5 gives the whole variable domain DVKVTQSSRYLVKRTGEKVFLECVQDMDHENMFWYRQDPGLGLRLIYFSYDVKMKEKGDIPEGYSVSREKKERFSLILESASTNQTSMYLCASSPLAGAVGYEQYFGPGTRLLVL.

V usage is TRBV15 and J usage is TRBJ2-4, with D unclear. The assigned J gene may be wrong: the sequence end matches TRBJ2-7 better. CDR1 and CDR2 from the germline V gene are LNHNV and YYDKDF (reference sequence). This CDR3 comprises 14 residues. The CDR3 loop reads CATSRRDFSYEQYV. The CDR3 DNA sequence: TGTGCCACCAGCAGAAGGGATTTCTCCTACGAGCAGTACGTC.

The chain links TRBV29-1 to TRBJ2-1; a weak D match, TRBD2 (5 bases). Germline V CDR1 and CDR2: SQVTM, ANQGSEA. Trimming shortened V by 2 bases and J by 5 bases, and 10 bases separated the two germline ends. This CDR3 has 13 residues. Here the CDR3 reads CSVEPGENNEQFF. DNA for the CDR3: TGCAGCGTTGAACCCGGGGAAAACAATGAGCAGTTCTTC.

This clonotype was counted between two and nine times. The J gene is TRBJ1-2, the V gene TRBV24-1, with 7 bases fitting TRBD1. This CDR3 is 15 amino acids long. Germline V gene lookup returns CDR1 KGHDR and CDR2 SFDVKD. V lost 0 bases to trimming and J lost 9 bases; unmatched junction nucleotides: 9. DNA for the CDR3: TGTGCCACCAGTGATTTGAGACAGGGAATTTATCGCTACACCTTC. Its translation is CATSDLRQGIYRYTF.

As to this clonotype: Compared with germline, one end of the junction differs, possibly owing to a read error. CDR3 DNA: TGCAGCGTTTGGAGGTTGGATCTGAACACTGAAGCTTGCTTT. Protein sequence: CSVWRLDLNTEACF. V is TRBV29-1 and J is TRBJ1-1; D call uncertain. Germline CDR1 and CDR2: SQVTM and ANQGSEA. This CDR3 contains 14 residues.

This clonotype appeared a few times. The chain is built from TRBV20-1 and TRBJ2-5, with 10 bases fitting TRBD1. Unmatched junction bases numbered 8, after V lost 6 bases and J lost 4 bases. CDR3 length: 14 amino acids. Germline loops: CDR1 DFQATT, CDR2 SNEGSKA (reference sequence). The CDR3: CSASTGQGTETQYF. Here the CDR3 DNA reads TGCAGTGCCTCGACGGGACAGGGGACAGAGACCCAGTACTTC.

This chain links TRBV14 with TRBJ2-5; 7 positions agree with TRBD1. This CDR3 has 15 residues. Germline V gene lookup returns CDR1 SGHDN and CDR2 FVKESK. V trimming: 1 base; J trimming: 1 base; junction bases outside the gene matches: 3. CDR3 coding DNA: TGTGCCAGCAGCCAAGCGGGACAGCCCCAAGAGACCCAGTACTTC. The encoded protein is CASSQAGQPQETQYF.

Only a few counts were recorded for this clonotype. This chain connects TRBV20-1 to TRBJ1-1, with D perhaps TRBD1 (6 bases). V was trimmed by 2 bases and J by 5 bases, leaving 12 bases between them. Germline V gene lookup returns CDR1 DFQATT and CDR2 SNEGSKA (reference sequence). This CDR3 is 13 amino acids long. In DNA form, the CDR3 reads TGCAGTGCTAGACAGGGGCCCTGGACTGAAGCTTTCTTT. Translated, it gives CSARQGPWTEAFF.

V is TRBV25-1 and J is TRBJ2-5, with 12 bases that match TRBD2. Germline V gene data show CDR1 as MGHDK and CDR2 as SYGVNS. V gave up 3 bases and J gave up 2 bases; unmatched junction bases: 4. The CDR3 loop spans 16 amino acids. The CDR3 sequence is CASSDPTSGRQETQYF. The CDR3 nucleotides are TGTGCCAGCAGTGACCCCACTAGCGGGAGGCAAGAGACCCAGTACTTC.